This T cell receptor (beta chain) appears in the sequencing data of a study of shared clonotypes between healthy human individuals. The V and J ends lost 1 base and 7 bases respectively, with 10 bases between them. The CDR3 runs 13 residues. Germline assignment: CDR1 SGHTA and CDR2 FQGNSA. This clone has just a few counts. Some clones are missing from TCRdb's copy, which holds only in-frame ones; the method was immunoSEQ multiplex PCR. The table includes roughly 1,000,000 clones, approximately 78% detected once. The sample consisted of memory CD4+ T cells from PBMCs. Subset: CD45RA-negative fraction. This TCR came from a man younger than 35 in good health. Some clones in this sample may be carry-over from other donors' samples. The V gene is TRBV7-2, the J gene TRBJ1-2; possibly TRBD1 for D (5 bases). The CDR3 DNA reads TGTGCCAGCAGCTTAGACAGGCAACGTGGCTACACCTTC. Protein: CASSLDRQRGYTF.